This T cell receptor beta chain was recovered during a study of blood T cell repertoires in COVID-19. Background on the study: Acute-phase and convalescent COVID-19 samples originated in the United States, Italy and Spain.

Germline lookup yields CDR1 MNHEY and CDR2 SVGAGI. V trimming: 0 bases; J trimming: 9 bases; junction bases outside the gene matches: 7. The CDR3 covers 15 residues. This clone was observed a few times. Sequenced by immunoSEQ multiplex PCR; TCRdb stores in-frame clones only, minus some. The data show about 42,000 clones, over 60% seen once. The receptor was derived from a woman in her seventies with acute or convalescent COVID-19. The chain employs TRBV6-5 and TRBJ2-1; 8 bases map to TRBD2. Material: peripheral blood. The chain's CDR3 is CASSYSGRGGGEQFF. CDR3 coding DNA: TGTGCCAGCAGTTACTCAGGTCGGGGGGGCGGTGAGCAGTTCTTC.